This is a list of T cell receptor beta chains from one sample in a study of CXCR3-negative and CXCR3-positive naive CD8 T cells. TCRdb re-called the 5' RACE reads and gives one entry per CDR3 protein, without DNA. The sample holds roughly 99,000 distinct CDR3 sequences. The sample consisted of naive CXCR3+ CD8+ T cells from blood. The receptors derive from a human donor in good health. Some clones in this sample may be carry-over from other donors' samples. Each CDR3 is given with its conserved first and last residue. The order of the fields is J gene, V gene, CDR3 protein.

TRBJ2-7	TRBV29-1	CSVLWDNPYEQYF
TRBJ2-3	TRBV7-2	CASSLAQLVDTQYF
TRBJ2-7	TRBV11-2	CASSLDRGLGAGYEQYF
TRBJ2-1	TRBV7-9	CASSPRLGEGSYNEQFF
TRBJ1-1	TRBV27	CASSLQPADRGPEAFF
TRBJ2-1	TRBV19	CASSIVLNPGGSNEQFF
TRBJ2-2	TRBV5-5	CASSSDHNTGELFF
TRBJ2-3	TRBV7-6	CASSRDFVWGTDTQYF
TRBJ1-1	TRBV19	CASSSSDRGYTEAFF
TRBJ2-1	TRBV12-3/TRBV12-4	CASSFKGQKNNEQFF
TRBJ1-2	TRBV20-1	CSAWTGTYGYTF
TRBJ2-7	TRBV6-2/TRBV6-3	CASSYSPQQYF
TRBJ2-5	TRBV7-9	CASSGSQGQETQYF
TRBJ2-7	TRBV21-1	CASSKEGYEQYF
TRBJ2-1	TRBV7-9	CASSRLAGGNEQFF
TRBJ1-2	TRBV29-1	CSVEKGDGYTF